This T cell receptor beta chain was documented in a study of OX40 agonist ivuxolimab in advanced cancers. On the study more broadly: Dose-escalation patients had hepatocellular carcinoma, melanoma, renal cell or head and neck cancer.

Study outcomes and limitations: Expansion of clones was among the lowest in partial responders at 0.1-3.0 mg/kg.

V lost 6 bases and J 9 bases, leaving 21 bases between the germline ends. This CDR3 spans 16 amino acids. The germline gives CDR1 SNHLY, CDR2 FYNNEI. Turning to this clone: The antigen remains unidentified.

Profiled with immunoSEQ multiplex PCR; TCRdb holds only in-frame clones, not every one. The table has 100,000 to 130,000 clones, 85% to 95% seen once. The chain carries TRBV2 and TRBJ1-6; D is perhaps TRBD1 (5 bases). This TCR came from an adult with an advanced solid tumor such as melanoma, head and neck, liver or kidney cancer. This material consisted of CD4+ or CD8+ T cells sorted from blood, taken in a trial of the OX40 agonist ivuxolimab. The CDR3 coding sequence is TGTGCCAGCAGCAGGAAGGGGTGGCAGGACGGTTCACCCCTCCACTTT. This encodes CASSRKGWQDGSPLHF.